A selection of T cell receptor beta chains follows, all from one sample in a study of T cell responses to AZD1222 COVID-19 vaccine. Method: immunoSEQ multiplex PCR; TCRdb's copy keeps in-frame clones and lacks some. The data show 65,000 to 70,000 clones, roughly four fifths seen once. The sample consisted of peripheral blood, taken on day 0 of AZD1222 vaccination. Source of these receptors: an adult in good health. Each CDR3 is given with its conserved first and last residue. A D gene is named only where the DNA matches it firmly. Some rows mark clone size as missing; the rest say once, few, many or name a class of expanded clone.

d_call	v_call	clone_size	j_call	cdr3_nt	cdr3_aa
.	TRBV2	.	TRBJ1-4	TGTGCCAGCAACAGGGACTTAGGTGAAAAACTGTTTTTT	CASNRDLGEKLFF
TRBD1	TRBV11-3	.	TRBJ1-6	TGTGCCAGCAGCCCCCGACAGGGGTTGGGGAATTCACCCCTCCACTTT	CASSPRQGLGNSPLHF
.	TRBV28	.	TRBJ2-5	TGTGCCAGCAGTTCGGAAACAGGGAGCGGGCGAGAGACCCAGTACTTC	CASSSETGSGRETQYF
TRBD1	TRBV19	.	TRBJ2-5	TGTGCCAGTAGTATGGACGGGACAGGGGGCGAGACCCAGTACTTC	CASSMDGTGGETQYF
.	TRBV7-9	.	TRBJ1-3	TGTGCCAGCAGCTTATCAGAGCCTCGAAACACCATATATTTT	CASSLSEPRNTIYF
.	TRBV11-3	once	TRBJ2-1	TGTGCCAGCACCCGCCACTCCTACAATGAGCAGTTCTTC	CASTRHSYNEQFF
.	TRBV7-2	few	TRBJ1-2	TGTGCCAGCAGCTTAGGGATCGGATATGGCTACACCTTC	CASSLGIGYGYTF
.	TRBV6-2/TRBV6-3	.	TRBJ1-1	TGTGCCAGCAGTGACCTCATACACCTGCTGTTT	CASSDLIHLLF
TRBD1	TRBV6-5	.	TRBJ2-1	TGTGCCAGCACCGGGACAGGGGTCTACAATGAGCAGTTCTTC	CASTGTGVYNEQFF
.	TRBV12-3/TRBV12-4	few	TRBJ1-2	TGTGCCAGCGCGGGGCGCCCCCAATATGGCTACACCTTC	CASAGRPQYGYTF